Listed below are T cell receptor beta chains from one sample, sequenced in a study of cytomegalovirus exposure and HLA in healthy donors. Produced via immunoSEQ multiplex PCR; TCRdb's table is partial and in-frame only. This sample carries some 190,000 clones, 60% to 80% of them seen once, and the ten largest clones take less than 2%. Sequenced input: PBMCs. These receptors came from a woman between 18 and 29 years old in good health and CMV-seronegative. CDR3s leave out the opening cysteine and the closing phenylalanine or tryptophan. The order of the fields is V gene, CDR3 protein.

V: TRBV29-1
CDR3: SVELVGGAF

V: TRBV7-3
CDR3: ASSLHGGSGFGELF

V: TRBV7-8
CDR3: ASSSTLASTDTQY

V: TRBV19
CDR3: ASRLTGGGNQPQH

V: TRBV2
CDR3: ASSEGAGKFDEQF

V: TRBV5-6
CDR3: ASSSKAGGGQPQH

V: TRBV25-1
CDR3: ASSEGQVEAF

V: TRBV4-2
CDR3: ASSQDYPSASYEQY

V: TRBV13
CDR3: ASSNRDTSTDTQY

V: TRBV6-1
CDR3: ASSANRVSPLH

V: TRBV11-2
CDR3: ASSLDTSLAGGPGDEQF

V: TRBV11-2
CDR3: ASRNRGVHNEQF

V: TRBV6-5
CDR3: ASSYGSNQPQH

V: TRBV18
CDR3: ASSPRPTDMNTEAF

V: TRBV28
CDR3: ASFPNNSPLH

V: TRBV27
CDR3: ASKLRGSDTEAF

V: TRBV19
CDR3: ASRGGEDPGTQY

V: TRBV28
CDR3: ASTSRGRSYGYT

V: TRBV6-1
CDR3: ASMRESTNTGELF

V: TRBV5-4
CDR3: ASSSAGTVNTEAF

V: TRBV5-1
CDR3: ASSWGREADTQY

V: TRBV7-2
CDR3: ASSLAKTGYTEAF

V: TRBV6-9
CDR3: ASSFVRFDSLH

V: TRBV6-1
CDR3: ASSEPGQAVGYT

V: TRBV28
CDR3: ASTSGGERSPLH

V: TRBV14
CDR3: ASSQDRGNTEAF

V: TRBV4-1
CDR3: ASSQDGGLGEQY

V: TRBV9
CDR3: ASSLMVSSNYGYT

V: TRBV5-1
CDR3: ASSLSEYQETQY

V: TRBV2
CDR3: ASSSAQPGGYT

V: TRBV5-1
CDR3: ASSGGGTNEKLF

V: TRBV14
CDR3: ASSQQGGGSPLH

V: TRBV19
CDR3: ASSTRLSSGANVLT

V: TRBV7-3
CDR3: ASSLMGALNGELF

V: TRBV10-1
CDR3: ASSRAGTPTRQPQH

V: TRBV9
CDR3: ASSAGEGGVAGELF

V: TRBV5-1
CDR3: ASSLGGGSGANVLT

V: TRBV7-9
CDR3: ASRRPPMVNEQF

V: TRBV27
CDR3: ASGTANTGELF

V: TRBV5-1
CDR3: ASSPRTSLDAKNIQY

V: TRBV29-1
CDR3: SVSGNEKLF

V: TRBV9
CDR3: ASSVGGGFKADTQY

V: TRBV19
CDR3: ASSPGHYYEQY

V: TRBV29-1
CDR3: SVFKQGDREETQY

V: TRBV4-1
CDR3: ASSLMGGGNTITTDTQY

V: TRBV15
CDR3: ATSGDRGQETQY

V: TRBV5-6
CDR3: ASSSGISGNTIY

V: TRBV7-2
CDR3: ASSLDSQNYGYT

V: TRBV5-8
CDR3: ASSPGLAGNLDEQY

V: TRBV27
CDR3: ASSPRPGGNEQF

V: TRBV30
CDR3: AGTGDEKLF

V: TRBV9
CDR3: ASSNQGFSEAF

V: TRBV28
CDR3: ASGFGGEEKLF

V: TRBV2
CDR3: ASSPSDRGVGDTEAF

V: TRBV27
CDR3: ASSLYPPEGTNYGYT